This T cell receptor beta chain was captured by sequencing in a study of shared clonotypes between healthy human individuals. Study summary: Researchers drew samples from a couple of women and a few men aged 18 to 49.

V shed 4 bases, J shed 4 bases, and the junction held 9 bases outside the gene matches. CDR3 length: 15 amino acids. The germline gives CDR1 MRHNA, CDR2 SNTAGT. In the naive CD8 group, cells lacked CD45RO and were positively selected for CCR7, so terminally differentiated effector memory CD45RA+ cells were left out. Produced via immunoSEQ multiplex PCR; TCRdb's table is partial and in-frame only. Counted here are around 2,000,000 clones, about 95% occurring once; the ten biggest clones make up under 1.5%. What was sequenced was naive CD8+ T cells sorted from blood. V is TRBV6-4 and J is TRBJ1-2; TRBD1 agrees at 7 bases. The clonotype comes from a young man in good health. The CDR3 nucleotides read TGTGCCAGCAGTGCTGGAGGGGCAGGGGGCTATGGCTACACCTTC. Encoded protein: CASSAGGAGGYGYTF.